These T cell receptor beta chains were read from a single sample in a study of CD8 T cells in Susac syndrome. TCRdb reanalysed the immunoSEQ multiplex PCR reads using MiXCR and keeps one entry per CDR3 protein. The data show under 200,000 distinct CDR3 sequences, around 94% seen once. Sample: CD4+ T cells from PBMCs. These receptors came from a human donor in good health. Both conserved end residues are part of each CDR3.

V gene	J gene	CDR3 protein
TRBV9	TRBJ2-3	CASSVVGDPTDTQYF
TRBV18	TRBJ1-6	CASSLGPSTGSNSPLHF
TRBV6-2/TRBV6-3	TRBJ2-3	CASSPQGGNTQYF
TRBV20-1	TRBJ2-5	CSARDLEETQYF
TRBV30	TRBJ2-5	CAWSVRRGETQYF
TRBV10-3	TRBJ1-4	CAISERGGDDEKLFF
TRBV2	TRBJ2-1	CASSEGRVGNEQFF
TRBV30	TRBJ2-1	CAWSSLAGGFYNEQFF
TRBV29-1	TRBJ1-2	CSVDPRGDYGYTF
TRBV20-1	TRBJ2-7	CSARKGQGAGEQYF
TRBV4-3	TRBJ1-5	CASSQDNDGFNQPQHF
TRBV6-2/TRBV6-3	TRBJ2-7	CATAGGAYEQYF
TRBV7-9	TRBJ1-2	CASSLDARGLGGYTF
TRBV29-1	TRBJ2-7	CSVEGSGVGEQYF
TRBV20-1	TRBJ2-1	CSARGGGSYNEQFF
TRBV5-1	TRBJ2-2	CASSFGQGQTGELFF
TRBV20-1	TRBJ2-7	CSARLAGFYEQYF
TRBV7-3	TRBJ2-7	CASSLTGQGNNEQYF
TRBV2	TRBJ2-5	CASSGQGFEETQYF
TRBV12-3/TRBV12-4	TRBJ2-1	CASSPTGPRPEQFF
TRBV7-8	TRBJ1-5	CASSPDRGSEGNQPQHF
TRBV15	TRBJ2-7	CATSRPSQANYEQYF
TRBV29-1	TRBJ2-7	CSVALSDYEQYF
TRBV29-1	TRBJ1-2	CSVEIRGYGYTF
TRBV6-7	TRBJ2-3	CASSYVGQVTDTQYF
TRBV27	TRBJ1-5	CASRQQSGQPQHF
TRBV7-3	TRBJ2-2	CASSIGGPTGELFF
TRBV28	TRBJ1-2	CASRDRGDYGYTF
TRBV3-1	TRBJ2-1	CASSQAAGEHNEQFF
TRBV28	TRBJ1-2	CASSGLYGYTF
TRBV20-1	TRBJ1-1	CSARLREQEAFF
TRBV18	TRBJ2-7	CASSPASRGEQYF
TRBV29-1	TRBJ2-5	CSSRAGEKTQYF
TRBV20-1	TRBJ2-3	CSAIKGDTQYF
TRBV12-3/TRBV12-4	TRBJ1-3	CASSFWQSSGNTIYF
TRBV7-2	TRBJ1-5	CASSPGQQNQPQHF
TRBV7-8	TRBJ1-5	CASSSDRESQPQHF
TRBV20-1	TRBJ2-5	CSALGQDWSQYF